This T cell receptor beta chain was profiled in a study of cytomegalovirus exposure and HLA in healthy donors. General study points: TCR association rates varied by HLA locus in a later analysis, with DRB1 highest and HLA-C lowest.

V lost 1 base to trimming and J lost 6 bases, with 16 bases between them. Germline CDR1 and CDR2: SEHNR and FQNEAQ (reference sequence). This CDR3 region has 15 residues. To note about this clone: Its antigen remains unknown.

In the PCR, 60 Vbeta and 13 Jbeta primers were used. The data were produced by immunoSEQ multiplex PCR, yet TCRdb's version contains in-frame clones alone and is incomplete. This table holds approximately 110,000 clones. This TCR came from a man aged 35-49 years in good health and CMV-seronegative. V and J are TRBV7-9 and TRBJ2-7; possibly TRBD1 for D (7 bases). Specimen: PBMCs. DNA of the CDR3: TGTGCCAGCAGCTTAGACAGGGGAGGATGGCGCGAGCAGTACTTC. Translation gives CASSLDRGGWREQYF. The full variable domain, in which reference TRBV7-9 and TRBJ2-7 provide the parts outside the CDR3, is DTGVSQNPRHKITKRGQNVTFRCDPISEHNRLYWYRQTLGQGPEFLTYFQNEAQLEKSRLLSDRFSAERPKGSFSTLEIQRTEQGDSAMYLCASSLDRGGWREQYFGPGTRLTVT.